This T cell receptor beta chain was identified during a study of T cells in Graves' hyperthyroidism and ophthalmopathy. Amplified TCR beta CDR3 regions came from RNA transcripts. Initially, a first-round RT-PCR of the TCR CDR3 employed the HTBI primer set. One entry per CDR3 protein results from TCRdb running MiXCR on the multiplex PCR reads. The table shows 300,000 to 400,000 distinct CDR3 sequences, with approximately 15% occurring only once. Trimming removed 2 bases at V and 6 bases at J, with 13 bases between. The CDR3 consists of 14 residues. The V gene's germline CDR1 is SEHNR and CDR2 FQNEAQ (reference sequence). Ten or more counts support this clonotype.

The chain couples TRBV7-9 to TRBJ1-2; D ambiguous. The TCR sequence derives from a woman aged 25-40 years with Graves' hyperthyroidism. The sequenced sample was blood. CDR3 sequence (DNA): TGTGCCAGCAGCTTATACTCAGGAACCGATGGCTACACCTTC. It codes for CASSLYSGTDGYTF.